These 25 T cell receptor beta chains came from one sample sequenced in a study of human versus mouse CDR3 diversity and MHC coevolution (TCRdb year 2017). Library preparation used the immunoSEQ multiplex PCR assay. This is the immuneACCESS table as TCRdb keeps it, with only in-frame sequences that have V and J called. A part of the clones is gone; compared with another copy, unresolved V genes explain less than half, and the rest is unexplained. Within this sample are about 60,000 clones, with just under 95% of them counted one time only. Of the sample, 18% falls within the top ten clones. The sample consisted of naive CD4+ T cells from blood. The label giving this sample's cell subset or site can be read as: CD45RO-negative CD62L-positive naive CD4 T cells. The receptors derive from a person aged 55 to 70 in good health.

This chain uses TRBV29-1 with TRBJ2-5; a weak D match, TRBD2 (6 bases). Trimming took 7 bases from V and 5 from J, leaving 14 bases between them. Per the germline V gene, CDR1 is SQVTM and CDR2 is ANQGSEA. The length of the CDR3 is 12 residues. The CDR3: CSDDGGTETQYF. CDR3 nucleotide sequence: TGCAGCGATGATGGCGGGACGGAGACCCAGTACTTC.

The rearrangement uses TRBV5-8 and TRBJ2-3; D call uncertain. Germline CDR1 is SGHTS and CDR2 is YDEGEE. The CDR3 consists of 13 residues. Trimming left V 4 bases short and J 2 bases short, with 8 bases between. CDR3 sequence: CASSLYITDTQYF. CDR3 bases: TGTGCCAGCAGCCTGTATATCACAGATACGCAGTATTTT.

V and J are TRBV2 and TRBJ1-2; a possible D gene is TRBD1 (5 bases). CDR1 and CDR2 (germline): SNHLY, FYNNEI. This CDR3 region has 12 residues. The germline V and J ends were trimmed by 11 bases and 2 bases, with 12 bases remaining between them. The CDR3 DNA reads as TGTGCCTTCTCCGGGGGAAACTATGGCTACACCTTC. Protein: CAFSGGNYGYTF.

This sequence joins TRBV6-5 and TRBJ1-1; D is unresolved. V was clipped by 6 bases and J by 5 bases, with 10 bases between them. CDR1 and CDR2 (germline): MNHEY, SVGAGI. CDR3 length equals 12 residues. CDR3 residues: CASSAPGTEAFF. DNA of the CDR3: TGTGCCAGCAGCGCCCCGGGAACTGAAGCTTTCTTT.

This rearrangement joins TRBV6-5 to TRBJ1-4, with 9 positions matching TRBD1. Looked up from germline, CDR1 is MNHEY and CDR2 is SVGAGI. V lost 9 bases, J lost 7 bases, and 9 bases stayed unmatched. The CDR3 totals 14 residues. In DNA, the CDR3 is TGTGCCAGTGGACAGGGGAGAGGGTCTGAAAAACTGTTTTTT. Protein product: CASGQGRGSEKLFF.

The CDR3 spells CASYRSGRSDEQFF. CDR3 in DNA: TGTGCCAGCTATAGAAGCGGGAGATCTGATGAGCAGTTCTTC. The chain is built from TRBV2 and TRBJ2-1, with 8 bases lining up with TRBD2. The CDR3 extends over 14 amino acids. The V gene end was trimmed by 8 bases and the J gene end by 8 bases; junction bases not matched to a gene: 11. Germline V gene sequence: CDR1 SNHLY, CDR2 FYNNEI.

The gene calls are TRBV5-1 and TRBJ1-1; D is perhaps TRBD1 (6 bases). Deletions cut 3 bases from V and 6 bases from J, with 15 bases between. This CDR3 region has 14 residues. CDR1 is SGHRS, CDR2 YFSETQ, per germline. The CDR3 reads CASSSQGGGAEAFF. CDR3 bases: TGCGCCAGCAGCTCCCAGGGCGGGGGCGCTGAAGCTTTCTTT.

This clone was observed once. Written as DNA, the CDR3 is TGTGCCAGCTCAGAGACAGGGGGGAATCAGCCCCAGCATTTT. Its translation is CASSETGGNQPQHF. The rearrangement links TRBV18 to TRBJ1-5, with TRBD1 identical over 9 bases. V lost 5 bases, J lost 4 bases, and 3 bases stayed unmatched. In germline, CDR1 is KGHSH, CDR2 LQKENI. This CDR3 has 14 residues.

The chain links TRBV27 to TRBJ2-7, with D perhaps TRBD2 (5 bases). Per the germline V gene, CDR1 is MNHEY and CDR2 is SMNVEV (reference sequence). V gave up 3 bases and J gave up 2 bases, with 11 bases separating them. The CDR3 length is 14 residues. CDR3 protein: CASSFREGTYEQYF. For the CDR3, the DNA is TGTGCCAGCAGTTTCAGAGAGGGAACCTACGAGCAGTACTTC.

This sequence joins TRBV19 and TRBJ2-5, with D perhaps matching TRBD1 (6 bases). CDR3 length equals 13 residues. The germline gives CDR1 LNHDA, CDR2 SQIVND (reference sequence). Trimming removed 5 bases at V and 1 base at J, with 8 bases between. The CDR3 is CASSRDTQETQYF. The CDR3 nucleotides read TGTGCCAGTAGTCGGGACACCCAAGAGACCCAGTACTTC.

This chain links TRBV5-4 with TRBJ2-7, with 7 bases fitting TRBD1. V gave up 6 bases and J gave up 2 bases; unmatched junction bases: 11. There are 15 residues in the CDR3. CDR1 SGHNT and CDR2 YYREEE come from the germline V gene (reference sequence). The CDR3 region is CASNTRQGVTYEQYF. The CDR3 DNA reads TGTGCCAGCAATACGAGGCAGGGGGTAACCTACGAGCAGTACTTC.

The CDR3 nucleotides read TGTGCCAGCAGCGCCAGACTAGCGGGAGGCCCGGATACGCAGTATTTT. This gives the protein CASSARLAGGPDTQYF. The rearrangement links TRBV11-2 to TRBJ2-3; 13 bases are a match to TRBD2. V shed 5 bases and J 6 bases; nucleotides not matched to a gene: 8. Germline CDR1 SGHAT, CDR2 FQNNGV. The CDR3 extends over 16 amino acids.

The CDR3 coding sequence is TGTGCCAGCCCCGAAGGGGACAGGGCGGCCTACGAGCAGTACTTC. As protein: CASPEGDRAAYEQYF. The chain carries TRBV25-1 and TRBJ2-7; 9 bases line up with TRBD1. This CDR3 spans 15 amino acids. Looked up from germline, CDR1 is MGHDK and CDR2 is SYGVNS. V lost 8 bases to trimming and J lost 2 bases; unmatched junction nucleotides: 10.

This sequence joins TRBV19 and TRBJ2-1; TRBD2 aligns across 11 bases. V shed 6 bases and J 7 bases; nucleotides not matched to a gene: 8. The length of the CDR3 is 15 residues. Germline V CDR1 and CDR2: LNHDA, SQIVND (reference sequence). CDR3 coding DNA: TGTGCCAGTAGGTCACTAGCGGGAGAAGGAAATGAGCAGTTCTTC. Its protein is CASRSLAGEGNEQFF.

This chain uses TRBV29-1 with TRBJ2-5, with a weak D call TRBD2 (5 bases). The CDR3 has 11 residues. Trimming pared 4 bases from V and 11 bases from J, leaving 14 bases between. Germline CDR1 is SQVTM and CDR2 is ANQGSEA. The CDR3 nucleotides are TGCAGCGTTGGACCAACCTGGGAGCAGTACTTC. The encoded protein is CSVGPTWEQYF.

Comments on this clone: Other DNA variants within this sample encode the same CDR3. This chain's CDR3 is CASSLTGDSNQPQHF. The CDR3 DNA reads TGCGCCAGCAGCCTCACAGGGGATAGCAATCAGCCCCAGCATTTT. This sequence joins TRBV5-1 and TRBJ1-5, with TRBD1 matching over 7 bases. V lost 4 bases, J lost 0 bases, and 4 bases stayed unmatched. CDR1 and CDR2 (germline): SGHRS, YFSETQ. The CDR3 has 15 residues.

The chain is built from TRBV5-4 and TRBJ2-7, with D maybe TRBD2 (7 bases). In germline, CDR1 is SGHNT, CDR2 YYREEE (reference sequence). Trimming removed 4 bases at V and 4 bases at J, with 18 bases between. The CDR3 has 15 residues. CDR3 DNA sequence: TGTGCCAGCAGCCGGGGAGGGGGAGGGTGGTACGAGCAGTACTTC. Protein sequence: CASSRGGGGWYEQYF.

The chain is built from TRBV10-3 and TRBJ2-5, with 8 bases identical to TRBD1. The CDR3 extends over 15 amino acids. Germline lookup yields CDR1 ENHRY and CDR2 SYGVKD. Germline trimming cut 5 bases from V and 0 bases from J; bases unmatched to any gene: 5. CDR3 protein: CAISSGDRNQETQYF. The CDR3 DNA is TGTGCCATCAGTTCCGGGGACAGGAACCAAGAGACCCAGTACTTC.

The CDR3 region has the DNA TGTGCCAGCAGCTTACACCCGACGACAGGGGCTAGCTATGGCTACACCTTC. It codes for CASSLHPTTGASYGYTF. V is TRBV11-3 and J is TRBJ1-2; 8 bases fit TRBD1. The CDR3 totals 17 residues. The germline V gene has CDR1 SGHNT and CDR2 YENEEA. The V gene end was trimmed by 2 bases and the J gene end by 4 bases; junction bases not matched to a gene: 12.

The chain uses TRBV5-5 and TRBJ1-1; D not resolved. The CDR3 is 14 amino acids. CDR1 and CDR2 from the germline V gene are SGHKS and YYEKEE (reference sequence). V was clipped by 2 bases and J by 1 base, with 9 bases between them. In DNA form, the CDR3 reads TGTGCCAGCAGCTTCGCAGGATCGAACACTGAAGCTTTCTTT. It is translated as CASSFAGSNTEAFF.

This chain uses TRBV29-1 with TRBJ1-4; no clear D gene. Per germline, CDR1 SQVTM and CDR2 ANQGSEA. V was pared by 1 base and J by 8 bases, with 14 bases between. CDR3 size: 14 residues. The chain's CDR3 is CSVEGSAAGEKLFF. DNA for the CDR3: TGCAGCGTTGAAGGGAGTGCGGCGGGGGAAAAACTGTTTTTT.

The CDR3 loop is CASSPGYDDTQYF. CDR3 nucleotides: TGTGCCAGCTCACCCGGGTATGACGATACGCAGTATTTT. This chain links TRBV18 with TRBJ2-3; unclear D gene. Trimming removed 3 bases at V and 6 bases at J, with 10 bases between. Germline CDR1 is KGHSH and CDR2 is LQKENI. The CDR3 is 13 amino acids.

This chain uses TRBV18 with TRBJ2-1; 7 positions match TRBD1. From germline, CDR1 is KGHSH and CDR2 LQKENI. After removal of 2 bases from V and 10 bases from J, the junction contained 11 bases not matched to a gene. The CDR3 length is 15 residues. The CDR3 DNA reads TGTGCCAGCTCACCAATATCAGGGGGTAGGGGAGAGCAGTTCTTC. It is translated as CASSPISGGRGEQFF.

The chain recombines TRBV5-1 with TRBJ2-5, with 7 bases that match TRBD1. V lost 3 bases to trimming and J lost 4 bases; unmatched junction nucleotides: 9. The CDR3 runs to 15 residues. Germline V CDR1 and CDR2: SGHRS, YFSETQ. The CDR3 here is CASSYQQGLGETQYF. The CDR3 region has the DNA TGCGCCAGCAGCTACCAACAGGGGTTGGGAGAGACCCAGTACTTC. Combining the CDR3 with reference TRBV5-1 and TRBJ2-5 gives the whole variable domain KAGVTQTPRYLIKTRGQQVTLSCSPISGHRSVSWYQQTPGQGLQFLFEYFSETQRNKGNFPGRFSGRQFSNSRSEMNVSTLELGDSALYLCASSYQQGLGETQYFGPGTRLLVL.

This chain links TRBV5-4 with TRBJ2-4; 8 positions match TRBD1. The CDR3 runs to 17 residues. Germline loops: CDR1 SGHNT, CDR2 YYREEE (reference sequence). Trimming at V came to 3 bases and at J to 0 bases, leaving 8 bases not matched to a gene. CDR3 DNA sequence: TGTGCCAGCAGCTCTCTAGACAGGGGCCTAGCCAAAAACATTCAGTACTTC. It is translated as CASSSLDRGLAKNIQYF.